The 2 T cell receptor beta chains reported below all come from one sample, sequenced in a study of cytomegalovirus exposure and HLA in healthy donors. 13 Jbeta primers and 60 Vbeta primers were used for the PCR. Libraries were prepared by immunoSEQ multiplex PCR; TCRdb keeps only in-frame clonotypes and omits some of them. The sample lists a few hundred thousand clones; 70% to 80% were seen once. Sequenced: PBMCs. Receptors originate from a girl aged 2-15 years in good health and CMV-seronegative.

In its sample, this clone was seen once. This chain uses TRBV9 with TRBJ2-7, with TRBD2 identical over 9 bases. CDR3 length: 16 amino acids. V lost 4 bases and J lost 5; bases outside the gene matches: 13. Germline assignment: CDR1 SGDLS and CDR2 YYNGEE. The CDR3 nucleotides read TGTGCCAGCAGCCCCCGAAGCGCGGGAGGGCCCAACGAGCAGTACTTC. Translating it yields CASSPRSAGGPNEQYF. The entire variable domain, with the rest obtained from reference TRBV9 and TRBJ2-7, is as follows: DSGVTQTPKHLITATGQRVTLRCSPRSGDLSVYWYQQSLDQGLQFLIQYYNGEERAKGNILERFSAQQFPDLHSELNLSSLELGDSALYFCASSPRSAGGPNEQYFGPGTRLTVT.

This clone was recorded once. The genes are TRBV7-9 and TRBJ1-2; 9 bases fit TRBD1. Germline CDR1 SEHNR, CDR2 FQNEAQ (reference sequence). This CDR3 is 17 amino acids long. V shed 1 base and J 6 bases; nucleotides not matched to a gene: 12. The CDR3 coding sequence is TGTGCCAGCAGCTTAGGCCCGACAGGGGGATTAGTGCATGGCTACACCTTC. This gives the protein CASSLGPTGGLVHGYTF.